Following are 3 T cell receptor beta chains from one sample sequenced in a study of CD8+ T cells in alopecia areata. Extracted RNA was reverse transcribed, and the resulting cDNA served as sequencing template. Assay: immunoSEQ multiplex PCR; the TCRdb copy retains only in-frame clones and omits some. This sample has over 85,000 clones, with more than 55% found just once. Treatment of the sample: oral pan-JAK inhibitor, 5-10 mg twice daily. This specimen was CD8+ T cells sorted from blood, taken at week 4, from a patient treated with tofacitinib. Source of these receptors: a human donor with alopecia areata.

DNA of the CDR3: TGTGCCAGCAGTTTGGGCAGTAACTATGGCTACACCTTC. As protein: CASSLGSNYGYTF. V is TRBV27 and J is TRBJ1-2; D gene ambiguous. Germline V gene sequence: CDR1 MNHEY, CDR2 SMNVEV (reference sequence). Deletions cut 3 bases from V and 1 base from J, with 6 bases between. This CDR3 region has 13 residues.

A few counts support this clone. The genes are TRBV19 and TRBJ1-5; D is possibly TRBD1 (5 bases). Trimming removed 6 bases at V and 5 bases at J, with 17 bases between. Germline V gene data show CDR1 as LNHDA and CDR2 as SQIVND (reference sequence). CDR3 length: 15 amino acids. This chain's CDR3 is CASRSLQGSYQPQHF. The CDR3 DNA sequence: TGTGCCAGTAGAAGTCTTCAGGGATCCTATCAGCCCCAGCATTTT.

The chain joins TRBV6-5 to TRBJ2-2, with TRBD1 matching 7 bases. The CDR3 contains 11 residues. Germline V gene data show CDR1 as MNHEY and CDR2 as SVGAGI. Trimming cost V 6 bases and J 9 bases; bases outside gene matches: 1. In DNA form, the CDR3 reads TGTGCCAGCAGACAGGGGTGGGAGCTGTTTTTT. The encoded protein is CASRQGWELFF.